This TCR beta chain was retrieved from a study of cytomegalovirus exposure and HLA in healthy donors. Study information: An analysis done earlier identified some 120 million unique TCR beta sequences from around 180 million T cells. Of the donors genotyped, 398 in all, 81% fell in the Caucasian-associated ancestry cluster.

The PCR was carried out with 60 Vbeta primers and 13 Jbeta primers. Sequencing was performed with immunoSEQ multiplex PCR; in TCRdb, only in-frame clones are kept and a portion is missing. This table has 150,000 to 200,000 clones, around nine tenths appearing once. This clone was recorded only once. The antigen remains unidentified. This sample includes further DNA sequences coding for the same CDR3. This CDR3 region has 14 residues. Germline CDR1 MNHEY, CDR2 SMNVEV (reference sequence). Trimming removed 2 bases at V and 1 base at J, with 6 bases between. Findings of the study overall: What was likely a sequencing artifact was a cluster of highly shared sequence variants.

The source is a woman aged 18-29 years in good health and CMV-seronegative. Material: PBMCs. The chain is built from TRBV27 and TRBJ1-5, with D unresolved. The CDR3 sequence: CASSLTGSNQPQHF. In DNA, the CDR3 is TGTGCCAGCAGTTTAACGGGGAGCAATCAGCCCCAGCATTTT.